The 16 T cell receptor beta chains in this list originate from one sample, sequenced in a study of T-cell memory formation after mild COVID-19. TCRdb ran MiXCR on the 5' RACE reads and lists one entry per CDR3 protein. The sample gives hundreds of thousands of distinct CDR3 sequences, roughly 22% of which show up once; around an eighth is in the top ten. Specimen: PBMCs or a T cell subset sorted from them (not recorded which). These receptors were obtained from an adult woman who had mild COVID-19 (a few samples of this study predate the infection). Cell type and time point are not known.

DNA for the CDR3: TGTGCCAGCAGCCTTGGGCCGCGCTCGACTAGCGCGACTTCCTACGAGCAGTACTTC. Protein sequence: CASSLGPRSTSATSYEQYF. This chain links TRBV7-6 with TRBJ2-7, with 8 bases matching TRBD2. The trim removed 5 bases at V and 1 base at J, leaving 19 bases unmatched. Per the germline V gene, CDR1 is SGHVS and CDR2 is FNYEAQ. This CDR3 comprises 19 residues.

This clonotype occurred many times. The genes are TRBV20-1 and TRBJ2-7, with a weak D call TRBD1 (6 bases). The germline CDR1 and CDR2 sequences are DFQATT and SNEGSKA (reference sequence). The V gene lost 5 bases and the J gene lost 5 bases, with 10 bases spanning the gap. The CDR3 runs to 11 residues. CDR3 amino acids: CSALQGNEQYF. In nucleotides, the CDR3 is TGCAGTGCTCTACAGGGTAACGAGCAGTACTTC.

The chain uses TRBV4-1 and TRBJ1-1; D might be TRBD1 (5 bases). Germline V gene lookup returns CDR1 MGHRA and CDR2 YSYEKL. V was trimmed by 0 bases and J by 0 bases, leaving 11 bases between them. The CDR3 length is 16 residues. The DNA of the CDR3 is TGCGCCAGCAGCCAAGAGGGGGTTCTCATGAACACTGAAGCTTTCTTT. It is translated as CASSQEGVLMNTEAFF.

V gene TRBV6-2 or TRBV6-3 combines with J gene TRBJ1-6; D unresolved. The V end was cut by 6 bases, the J end by 6 bases, with 6 bases between. CDR1 is MNHEY and CDR2 is SVGEGT in the germline V gene. The CDR3 extends over 12 amino acids. In nucleotides, the CDR3 is TGTGCCAGCAGCACACCTAATTCACCCCTCCACTTT. This translates into CASSTPNSPLHF.

This sequence joins TRBV10-3 and TRBJ1-5; tentatively, D is TRBD1 (5 bases). Trimming removed 0 bases from V and 6 bases from J, with 12 bases in between. This CDR3 spans 15 amino acids. The V gene's germline CDR1 is ENHRY and CDR2 SYGVKD. CDR3 sequence reads: CAISESGEGFQPQHF. CDR3 sequence (DNA): TGTGCCATCAGTGAGTCAGGGGAGGGCTTTCAGCCCCAGCATTTT.

This rearrangement joins TRBV7-9 to TRBJ2-1; 8 positions match TRBD2. Germline CDR1 reads SEHNR; CDR2 reads FQNEAQ (reference sequence). V gave up 5 bases and J gave up 14 bases; unmatched junction bases: 5. The CDR3 runs 11 residues. The CDR3 nucleotides read TGTGCCAGCAGCCAACCGGGGGGGGAGTTCTTC. Its translation: CASSQPGGEFF.

This clonotype was picked up a small number of times. The chain has TRBV25-1 and TRBJ2-3; a possible D gene is TRBD1 (7 bases). Germline CDR1 reads MGHDK; CDR2 reads SYGVNS. The V end lost 2 bases, the J end lost 4 bases, and 10 bases lay between the germline ends. The CDR3 sequence is 14 residues long. CDR3 sequence reads: CASSEIRGADTQYF. The DNA for the CDR3 is TGTGCCAGCAGTGAAATCAGGGGGGCAGATACGCAGTATTTT.

There are a few counts of this clonotype. This rearrangement joins TRBV2 to TRBJ2-1; the match to TRBD1 covers 7 bases. V was clipped by 7 bases and J by 5 bases; unmatched bases: 11. Germline CDR1 reads SNHLY; CDR2 reads FYNNEI. The CDR3 covers 15 residues. CDR3 nucleotide sequence: TGTGCCAGCAAGTCGAGGGGGCGTGAGGACAATGAGCAGTTCTTC. Residues: CASKSRGREDNEQFF.

This clonotype has a handful of counts. The genes are TRBV9 and TRBJ2-7, with TRBD2 identical over 11 bases. This CDR3 is 19 amino acids long. CDR1 and CDR2 (germline): SGDLS, YYNGEE. The V gene end was trimmed by 3 bases and the J gene end by 2 bases; junction bases not matched to a gene: 16. The chain's CDR3 is CASSAPGLAGRGGPYEQYF. The CDR3 DNA reads as TGTGCCAGCAGCGCCCCTGGACTAGCGGGTCGTGGTGGTCCCTACGAGCAGTACTTC.

A few counts support this clonotype. The chain is built from TRBV10-3 and TRBJ2-7; the match to TRBD1 covers 9 bases. V trimming: 5 bases; J trimming: 4 bases; junction bases outside the gene matches: 9. CDR3 length equals 15 residues. Germline assignment: CDR1 ENHRY and CDR2 SYGVKD. The CDR3 DNA follows: TGTGCCATCAGTCCCTCGGGACAGGGAAAGTACGAGCAGTACTTC. Translating it yields CAISPSGQGKYEQYF.

V usage is TRBV24-1 and J usage is TRBJ1-1; D is unclear. CDR3 length: 11 residues. V lost 4 bases, J lost 10 bases, and 9 bases lay in between. Germline V gene lookup returns CDR1 KGHDR and CDR2 SFDVKD. CDR3 sequence reads: CATSEGIGAFF. Written as DNA, the CDR3 is TGTGCCACCAGTGAAGGAATTGGAGCTTTCTTT.

The rearrangement links TRBV4-1 to TRBJ2-3; maybe TRBD1 (5 bases). Looked up from germline, CDR1 is MGHRA and CDR2 is YSYEKL. Trimming took 1 base from V and 0 from J, leaving 11 bases between them. The CDR3 length is 16 residues. The CDR3 sequence: CASSQGWGVSTDTQYF. In nucleotides, the CDR3 is TGCGCCAGCAGCCAAGGGTGGGGCGTTAGCACAGATACGCAGTATTTT.

The chain is built from TRBV20-1 and TRBJ1-1; D gene ambiguous. Germline V gene data show CDR1 as DFQATT and CDR2 as SNEGSKA (reference sequence). The CDR3 consists of 11 residues. V was cut by 6 bases and J by 5 bases, with 10 bases left in between. CDR3 amino acids: CSAPSGTEAFF. CDR3 coding DNA: TGCAGTGCCCCCTCTGGGACTGAAGCTTTCTTT.

This rearrangement joins TRBV20-1 to TRBJ2-1; no clear D gene. V shed 3 bases and J shed 1 base, with 10 bases lying between them. Looked up from germline, CDR1 is DFQATT and CDR2 is SNEGSKA (reference sequence). The CDR3 is 14 amino acids. The CDR3 reads CSASGDHSYNEQFF. CDR3 in DNA: TGCAGTGCTAGTGGAGATCATTCCTACAATGAGCAGTTCTTC.

The V and J genes are TRBV5-1 and TRBJ1-3; 7 nucleotides align to TRBD1. This CDR3 spans 17 amino acids. The J segment lost 0 bases and the V segment lost 1 base, leaving 7 bases of the junction unmatched. Looked up from germline, CDR1 is SGHRS and CDR2 is YFSETQ. The CDR3 DNA follows: TGCGCCAGCAGCTTGAACGTGGGACAGATCTCTGGAAACACCATATATTTT. Translated: CASSLNVGQISGNTIYF.

The V gene is TRBV29-1, the J gene TRBJ1-2, with 8 bases lining up with TRBD1. The CDR3 consists of 12 residues. Trimming at V came to 6 bases and at J to 9 bases, leaving 9 bases not matched to a gene. Germline CDR1 and CDR2: SQVTM and ANQGSEA. The CDR3 sequence is CSVVTGDTSYTF. The CDR3 DNA follows: TGCAGCGTGGTGACAGGGGATACGAGCTACACCTTC.